This T cell receptor beta chain was sequenced in a study of beta chain features in type 1 diabetes. Looking at the study overall: There were 107,917,701 sorted cells examined across all samples. Overall study findings and caveats: Sequencing of cDNA might inflate the share of cells that strongly express TCR. For TCRB rearrangement, an influence of HLA type remained unresolved here.

Expressed TCRB transcripts were sequenced after all isolated RNA was converted to cDNA. Average reads for naive, central memory and regulatory T cell samples were about 3.57 million. The assay was immunoSEQ multiplex PCR, and TCRdb's table has in-frame clones only and misses some. The repertoire holds 200,000 to 250,000 clones, with 9% to 10% as singletons. This clone occurred a few times. Its antigen is still unknown. Germline CDR1 and CDR2: SEHNR and FQNEAQ (reference sequence). The CDR3 covers 12 residues. V gave up 7 bases and J gave up 4 bases, with 9 bases separating them. Sequencing was done on a sample of naive CD4+ T cells from blood. This TCR came from a young woman in good health. V usage is TRBV7-9 and J usage is TRBJ2-3, with D possibly TRBD2 on 5 matching bases. As DNA, the CDR3 is TGTGCCAGCAAGATCGGGGCAGATACGCAGTATTTT. Translated, it gives CASKIGADTQYF.